The following is a T cell receptor (beta chain) sequence with its context. TCRdb re-derived calls from the 5' RACE reads in MiXCR, one entry per CDR3 protein. The sample has more than 65,000 distinct CDR3 sequences; around 11% are singletons. The data originate from a study of early T cells in non-severe SARS-CoV-2 infection. With 0 bases clipped from V and 0 bases from J, the junction kept 10 bases outside the gene matches. Germline CDR1 is DFQATT and CDR2 is SNEGSKA (reference sequence). There are 17 residues in the CDR3. Sequencing was performed on whole blood, taken at baseline. V is TRBV20-1 and J is TRBJ1-1; TRBD1 agrees at 7 bases. This TCR was sampled from an adult who was a healthcare worker with PCR-confirmed SARS-CoV-2 infection or an uninfected control (not recorded which). CDR3 sequence: CSARDRAQGRMNTEAFF. DNA of the CDR3: TGCAGTGCTAGAGACCGTGCACAGGGGAGGATGAACACTGAAGCTTTCTTT.